This record looks at one TCR beta chain sequence and its context. This sample is drawn from a study of shared clonotypes between healthy human individuals. V was clipped by 1 base and J by 2 bases, with 12 bases between them. Germline loops: CDR1 SGHVS, CDR2 FQNEAQ. The CDR3 covers 15 residues. Several immunoSEQ plates held equal portions of the genomic DNA taken from each subset. Under the authors' procedure: ImmunoSEQ output held junction-only sequences without quality scores, so filtering differed. Assay used: immunoSEQ multiplex PCR; TCRdb lists only in-frame clones, some missing. V and J calls and clone size follow that table, whereas D and trimming were derived from the DNA. The repertoire includes more than 1.2 million clones, approximately 98.5% of them detected once, and approximately 0.4% sits in the top ten. Donors, healthy HIV-negative adults, lacked recent acute infections or vaccinations.

The sequence derives from a man aged 25-40 years in good health. What was sequenced was naive CD4+ T cells sorted from blood. Subset here: CD45RA+ positively selected. The gene calls are TRBV7-8 and TRBJ2-7; no firm D call. CDR3 bases: TGTGCCAGCAGCTTAGTAGAGGCCGGAACCTACGAGCAGTACTTC. Translated, it gives CASSLVEAGTYEQYF.